This T cell receptor (beta chain) was recovered during a study of PD-L1 blockade in urothelial cancer. In the study overall: Male sex and bladder-origin urothelial cancer characterized twenty-five of the 29 patients. Patients previously received 0 to 3 chemotherapy regimens.

Here immunoSEQ multiplex PCR was the method, and the copy in TCRdb shows in-frame clones only, minus some. Of 53,000 or so clones listed, 88% are singletons. The CDR3 spans 15 residues. CDR1 and CDR2 from the germline V gene are SGDLS and YYNGEE. With 4 bases clipped from V and 4 bases from J, the junction kept 6 bases outside the gene matches. Time point given: peripheral blood 6 weeks after treatment start. The cohort comprised individuals with locally advanced or metastatic urothelial carcinoma. This receptor was taken from a man between 60 and 75 years old with urothelial cancer. The V gene is TRBV9, the J gene TRBJ1-2; TRBD1 matches at 11 bases. Sample: PBMCs, taken around atezolizumab (anti-PD-L1) treatment. CDR3 nucleotides: TGTGCCAGCAGCCCACGGACAGGGGGCGTCTATGGCTACACCTTC. Residues: CASSPRTGGVYGYTF.